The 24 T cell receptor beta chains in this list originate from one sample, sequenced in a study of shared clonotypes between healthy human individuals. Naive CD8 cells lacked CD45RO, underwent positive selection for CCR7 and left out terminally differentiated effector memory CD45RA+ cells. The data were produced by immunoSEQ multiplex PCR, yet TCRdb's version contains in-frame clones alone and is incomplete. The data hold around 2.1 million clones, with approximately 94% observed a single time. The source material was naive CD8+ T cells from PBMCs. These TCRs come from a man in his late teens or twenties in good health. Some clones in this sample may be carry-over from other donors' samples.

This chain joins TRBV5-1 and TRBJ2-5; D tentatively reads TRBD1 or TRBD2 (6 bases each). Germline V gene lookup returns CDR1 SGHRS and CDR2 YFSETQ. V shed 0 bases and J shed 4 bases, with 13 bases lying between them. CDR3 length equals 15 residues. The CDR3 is CASSLEVRGLETQYF. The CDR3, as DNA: TGCGCCAGCAGCTTGGAGGTCCGGGGGCTAGAGACCCAGTACTTC.

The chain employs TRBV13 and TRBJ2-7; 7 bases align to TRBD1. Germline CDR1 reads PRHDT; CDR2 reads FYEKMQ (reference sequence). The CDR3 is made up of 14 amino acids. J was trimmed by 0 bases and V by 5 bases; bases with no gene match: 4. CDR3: CASSLTGASYEQYF. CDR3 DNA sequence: TGTGCCAGCAGCCTCACAGGGGCCTCCTACGAGCAGTACTTC.

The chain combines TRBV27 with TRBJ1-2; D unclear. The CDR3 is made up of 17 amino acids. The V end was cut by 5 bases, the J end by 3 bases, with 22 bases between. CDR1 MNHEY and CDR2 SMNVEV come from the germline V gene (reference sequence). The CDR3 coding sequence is TGTGCCAGCAGTGCCACTTGGACGCAGAGGGCGTACTATGGCTACACCTTC. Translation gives CASSATWTQRAYYGYTF.

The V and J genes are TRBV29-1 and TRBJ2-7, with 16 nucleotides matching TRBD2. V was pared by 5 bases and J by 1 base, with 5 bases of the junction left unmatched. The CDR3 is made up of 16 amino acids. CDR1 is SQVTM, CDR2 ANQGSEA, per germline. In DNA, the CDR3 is TGCAGCGTTTGGGGACTAGCGGGAGGGCCGTCCTACGAGCAGTACTTC. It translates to CSVWGLAGGPSYEQYF.

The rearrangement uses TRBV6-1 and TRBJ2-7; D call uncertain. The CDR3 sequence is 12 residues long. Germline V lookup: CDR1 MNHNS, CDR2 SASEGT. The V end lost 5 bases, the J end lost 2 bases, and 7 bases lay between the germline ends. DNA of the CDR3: TGTGCCAGCAGTCAAAGCCCCTACGAGCAGTACTTC. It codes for CASSQSPYEQYF.

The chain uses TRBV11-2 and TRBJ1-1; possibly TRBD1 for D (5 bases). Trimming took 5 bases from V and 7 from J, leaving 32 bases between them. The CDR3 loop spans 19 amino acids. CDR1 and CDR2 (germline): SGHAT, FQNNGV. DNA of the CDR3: TGTGCCAGCAGCGACAGCTTAGGACCCAATCCGGGCATCTCAGGTGAAGCTTTCTTT. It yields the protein CASSDSLGPNPGISGEAFF.

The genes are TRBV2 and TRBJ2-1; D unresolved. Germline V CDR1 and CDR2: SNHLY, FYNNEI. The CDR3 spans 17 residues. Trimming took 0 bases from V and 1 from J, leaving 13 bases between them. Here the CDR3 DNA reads TGTGCCAGCAGTGAAGCGCATTGGACCCAGTCCTACAATGAGCAGTTCTTC. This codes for CASSEAHWTQSYNEQFF.

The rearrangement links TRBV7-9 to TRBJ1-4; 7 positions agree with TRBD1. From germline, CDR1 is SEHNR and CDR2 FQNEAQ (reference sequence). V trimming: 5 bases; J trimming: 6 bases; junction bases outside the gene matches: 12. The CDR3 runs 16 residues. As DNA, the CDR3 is TGTGCCAGCAGCCCCTCATACACAGGGACAGATGAAAAACTGTTTTTT. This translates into CASSPSYTGTDEKLFF.

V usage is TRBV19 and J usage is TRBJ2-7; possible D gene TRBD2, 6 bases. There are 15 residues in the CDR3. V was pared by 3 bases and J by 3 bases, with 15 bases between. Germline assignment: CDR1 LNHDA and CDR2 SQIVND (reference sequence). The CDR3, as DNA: TGTGCCAGTAGTATCTGGCCGGGAGTTCACTACGAGCAGTACTTC. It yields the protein CASSIWPGVHYEQYF.

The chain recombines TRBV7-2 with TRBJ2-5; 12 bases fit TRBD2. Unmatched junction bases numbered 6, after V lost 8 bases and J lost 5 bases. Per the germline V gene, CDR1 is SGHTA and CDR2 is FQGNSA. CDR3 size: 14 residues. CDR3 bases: TGTGCCAGCGGTAGACTAGCGGGAGTTGAGACCCAGTACTTC. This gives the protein CASGRLAGVETQYF. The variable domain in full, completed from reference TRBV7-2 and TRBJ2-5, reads GAGVSQSPSNKVTEKGKDVELRCDPISGHTALYWYRQSLGQGLEFLIYFQGNSAPDKSGLPSDRFSAERTGGSVSTLTIQRTQQEDSAVYLCASGRLAGVETQYFGPGTRLLVL.

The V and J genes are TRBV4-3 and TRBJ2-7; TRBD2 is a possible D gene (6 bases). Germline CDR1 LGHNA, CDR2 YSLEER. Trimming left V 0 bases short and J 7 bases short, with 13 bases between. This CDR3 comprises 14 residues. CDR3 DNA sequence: TGCGCCAGCAGCCAAGATATACTAGCTGGGGAGCAGTACTTC. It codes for CASSQDILAGEQYF.

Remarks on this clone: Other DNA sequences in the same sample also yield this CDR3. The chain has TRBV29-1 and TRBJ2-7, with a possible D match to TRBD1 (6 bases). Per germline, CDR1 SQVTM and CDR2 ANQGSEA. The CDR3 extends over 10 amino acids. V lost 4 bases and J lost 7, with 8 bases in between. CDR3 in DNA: TGCAGCGTTGCAGGGGTTGAGCAGTACTTC. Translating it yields CSVAGVEQYF.

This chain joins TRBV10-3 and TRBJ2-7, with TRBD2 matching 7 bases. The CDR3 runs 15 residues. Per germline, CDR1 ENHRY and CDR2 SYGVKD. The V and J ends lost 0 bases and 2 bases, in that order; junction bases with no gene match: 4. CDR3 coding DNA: TGTGCCATCAGTGAGTCGGCGGGGGAAACCTACGAGCAGTACTTC. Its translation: CAISESAGETYEQYF.

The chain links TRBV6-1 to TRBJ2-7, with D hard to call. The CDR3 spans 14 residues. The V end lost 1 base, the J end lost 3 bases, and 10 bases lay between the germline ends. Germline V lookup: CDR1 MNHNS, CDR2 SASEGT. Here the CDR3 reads CASSEGVWGYEQYF. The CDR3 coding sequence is TGTGCCAGCAGTGAAGGAGTTTGGGGCTACGAGCAGTACTTC.

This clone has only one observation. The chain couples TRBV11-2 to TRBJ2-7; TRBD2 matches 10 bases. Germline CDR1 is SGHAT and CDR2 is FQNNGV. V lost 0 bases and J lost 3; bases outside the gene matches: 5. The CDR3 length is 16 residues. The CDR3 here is CASSLDWSSGSYEQYF. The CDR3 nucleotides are TGTGCCAGCAGCTTAGATTGGTCTAGCGGGAGCTACGAGCAGTACTTC.

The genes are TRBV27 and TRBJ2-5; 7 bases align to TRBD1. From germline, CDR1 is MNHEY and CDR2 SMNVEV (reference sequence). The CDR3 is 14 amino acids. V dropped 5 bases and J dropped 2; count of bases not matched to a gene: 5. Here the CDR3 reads CASSTRDRQETQYF. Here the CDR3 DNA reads TGTGCCAGCAGTACCCGGGACAGACAAGAGACCCAGTACTTC.

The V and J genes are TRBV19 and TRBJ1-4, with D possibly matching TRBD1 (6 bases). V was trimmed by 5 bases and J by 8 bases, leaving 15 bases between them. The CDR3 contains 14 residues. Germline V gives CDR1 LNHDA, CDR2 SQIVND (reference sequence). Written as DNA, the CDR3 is TGTGCCAGTAGTGGTGACAGGAGGAGAGAAAAACTGTTTTTT. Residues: CASSGDRRREKLFF.

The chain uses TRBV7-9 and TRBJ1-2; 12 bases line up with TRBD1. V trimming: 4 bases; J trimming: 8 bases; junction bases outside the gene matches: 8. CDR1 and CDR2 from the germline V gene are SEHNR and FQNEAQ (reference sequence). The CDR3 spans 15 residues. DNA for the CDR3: TGTGCCAGCAGCTCCGTCCCGGGACAGGGGGCCGGCTACACCTTC. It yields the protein CASSSVPGQGAGYTF.

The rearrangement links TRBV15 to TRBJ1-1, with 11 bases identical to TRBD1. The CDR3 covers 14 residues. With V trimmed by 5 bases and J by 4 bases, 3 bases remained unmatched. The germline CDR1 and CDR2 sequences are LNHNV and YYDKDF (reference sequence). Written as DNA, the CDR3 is TGTGCCACCAGCGGGGGGACAGGGGGCACTGAAGCTTTCTTT. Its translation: CATSGGTGGTEAFF.

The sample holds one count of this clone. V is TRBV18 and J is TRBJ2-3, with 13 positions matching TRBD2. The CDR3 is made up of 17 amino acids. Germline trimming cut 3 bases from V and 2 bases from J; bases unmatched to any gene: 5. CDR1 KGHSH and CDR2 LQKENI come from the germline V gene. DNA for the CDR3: TGTGCCAGCTCACCCCCGGGACTAGCGGGGACCACAGATACGCAGTATTTT. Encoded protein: CASSPPGLAGTTDTQYF.

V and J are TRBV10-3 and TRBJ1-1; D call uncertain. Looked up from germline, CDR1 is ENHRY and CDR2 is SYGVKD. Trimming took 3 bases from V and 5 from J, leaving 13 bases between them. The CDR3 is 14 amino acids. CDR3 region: CAISDWGSETEAFF. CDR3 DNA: TGTGCCATCAGTGACTGGGGTTCGGAAACTGAAGCTTTCTTT.

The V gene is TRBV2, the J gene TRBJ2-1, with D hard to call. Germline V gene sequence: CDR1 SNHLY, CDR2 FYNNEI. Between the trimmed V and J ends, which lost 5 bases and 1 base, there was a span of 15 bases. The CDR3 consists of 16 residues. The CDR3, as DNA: TGTGCCAGCAGTCCAAGCGTGAGAGGTTCCTACAATGAGCAGTTCTTC. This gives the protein CASSPSVRGSYNEQFF.

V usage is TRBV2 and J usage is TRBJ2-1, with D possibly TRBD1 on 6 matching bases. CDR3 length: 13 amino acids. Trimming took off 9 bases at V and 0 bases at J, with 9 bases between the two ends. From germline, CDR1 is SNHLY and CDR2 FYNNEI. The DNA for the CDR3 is TGTGCCAGTTTACAGGGCTCCTACAATGAGCAGTTCTTC. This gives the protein CASLQGSYNEQFF.

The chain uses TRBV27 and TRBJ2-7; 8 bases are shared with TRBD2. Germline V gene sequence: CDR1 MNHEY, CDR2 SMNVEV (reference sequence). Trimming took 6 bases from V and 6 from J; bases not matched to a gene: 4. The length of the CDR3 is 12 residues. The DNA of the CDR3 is TGTGCCAGCAGCAGACTAGCGAGCGAGCAGTACTTC. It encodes CASSRLASEQYF.